This TCR beta chain is from a study of cytomegalovirus exposure and HLA in healthy donors. Study-wide results and caveats: Cytomegalovirus-associated status was assigned to some 160 TCR beta chains. Reports showed the classifier diagnosing cytomegalovirus status with high specificity and sensitivity.

Turning to this clone: What it recognizes is unknown.

Per the germline V gene, CDR1 is MNHEY and CDR2 is SMNVEV (reference sequence). The CDR3 contains 15 residues. The V end lost 6 bases, the J end lost 7 bases, and 19 bases lay between the germline ends. Sequenced by immunoSEQ multiplex PCR; TCRdb stores in-frame clones only, minus some. The sample contains about 63,000 clones, approximately 95% of which appear only once. The sample was PBMCs. The source of this sequence is a woman between 18 and 29 years old in good health and CMV-seropositive. The J gene is TRBJ2-1, the V gene TRBV27; tentatively, D is TRBD1 (5 bases). Here the CDR3 reads CASRPPRQFGNEQFF. CDR3 nucleotide sequence: TGTGCCAGCAGGCCCCCCCGACAGTTTGGGAATGAGCAGTTCTTC.